The following is a TCR beta chain sequence with its context. These data come from a study of blood T cell repertoires in COVID-19. Study at large: COVID-19 samples collected from the United States, Italy and Spain covered acute and convalescent phases. Sample material is recorded as cDNA or gDNA derived from T cells, B-cell-depleted T cells, or PBMCs.

The CDR3 extends over 13 amino acids. Germline V gene lookup returns CDR1 MNHEY and CDR2 SVGEGT. The V gene end was trimmed by 4 bases and the J gene end by 2 bases; junction bases not matched to a gene: 1. TCRdb's copy holds only in-frame clones and misses some; the assay was immunoSEQ multiplex PCR. In the table there are 200,000 or so clones, about nine tenths of which are singletons. The source is a woman aged 40 to 49 with acute COVID-19. The chain joins TRBV6-2 or TRBV6-3 to TRBJ1-2; TRBD1 agrees at 7 bases. The sample was PBMCs or T cells enriched from blood (not recorded which). In DNA, the CDR3 is TGTGCCAGCAGTTCGGGACAGAACTATGGCTACACCTTC. Translated: CASSSGQNYGYTF.